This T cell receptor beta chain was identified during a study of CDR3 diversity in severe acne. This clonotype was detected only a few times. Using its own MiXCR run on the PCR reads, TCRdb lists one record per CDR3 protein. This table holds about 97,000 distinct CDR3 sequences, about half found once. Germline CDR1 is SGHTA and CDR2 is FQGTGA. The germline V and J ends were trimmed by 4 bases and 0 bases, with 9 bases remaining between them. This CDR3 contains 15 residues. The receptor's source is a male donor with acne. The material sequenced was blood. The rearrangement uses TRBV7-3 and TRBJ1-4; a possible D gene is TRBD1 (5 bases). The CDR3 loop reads CASSSGRSTNEKLFF. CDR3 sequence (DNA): TGTGCCAGCAGCTCGGGACGATCAACTAATGAAAAACTGTTTTTT. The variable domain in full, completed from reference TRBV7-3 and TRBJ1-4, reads GAGVSQTPSNKVTEKGKYVELRCDPISGHTALYWYRQSLGQGPEFLIYFQGTGAADDSGLPNDRFFAVRPEGSVSTLKIQRTERGDSAVYLCASSSGRSTNEKLFFGSGTQLSVL.